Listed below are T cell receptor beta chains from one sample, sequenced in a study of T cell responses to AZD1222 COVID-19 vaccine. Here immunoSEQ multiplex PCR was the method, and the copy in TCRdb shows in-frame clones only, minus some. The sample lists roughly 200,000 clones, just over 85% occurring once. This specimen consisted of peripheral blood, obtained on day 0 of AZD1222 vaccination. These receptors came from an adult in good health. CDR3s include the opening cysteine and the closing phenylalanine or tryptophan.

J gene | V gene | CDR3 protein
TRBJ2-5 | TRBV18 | CASSPDGQETQYF
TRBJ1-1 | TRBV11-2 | CASSLAGGVTEAFF
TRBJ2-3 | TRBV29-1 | CSVEGGSTVPTDTQYF
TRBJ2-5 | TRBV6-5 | CASSRRGETQYF
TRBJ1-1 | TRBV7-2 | CASSLATLAEAFF
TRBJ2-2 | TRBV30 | CAGTGRTLNTGELFF
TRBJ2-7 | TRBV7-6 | CASSFGSGGSYEQYF
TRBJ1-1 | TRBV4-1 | CASSLQGNTEAFF
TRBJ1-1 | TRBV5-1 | CASSWTAPKGEEAFF
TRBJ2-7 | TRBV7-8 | CASSQRSRDGAYEQYF
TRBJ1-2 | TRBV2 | CASGSSGTGAGYTF
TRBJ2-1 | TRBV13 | CASSLQRGDLAYNEQFF
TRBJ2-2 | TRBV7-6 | CASNLGLAGGLTGELFF
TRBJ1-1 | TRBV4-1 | CASSLTQTVNTEAFF
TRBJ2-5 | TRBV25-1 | CASSESGAQTQYF
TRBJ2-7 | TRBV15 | CATSRDRVNEQYF
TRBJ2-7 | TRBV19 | CASRGTGGGEQYF
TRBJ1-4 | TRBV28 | CASISPTLNEKLFF
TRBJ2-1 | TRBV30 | CARSGESSYNEQFF
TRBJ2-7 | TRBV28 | CALGGGTPTLYEQYF
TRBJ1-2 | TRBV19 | CASSMLGIYGYTF
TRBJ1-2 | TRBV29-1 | CSGRDAGLGGYTF
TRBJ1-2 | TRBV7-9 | CASGQGAGVRYGYTF
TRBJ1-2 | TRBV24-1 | CATSAGRGHGYTF
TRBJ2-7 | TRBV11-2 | CASSLPRREGEQYF
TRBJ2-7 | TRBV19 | CASSSDRLSSYEQYF
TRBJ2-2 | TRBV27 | CASSLWTGYTGELFF
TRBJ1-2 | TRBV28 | CASSFGRGGHNHIWDYGYTF
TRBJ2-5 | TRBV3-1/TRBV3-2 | CASSQDLSAPSQYF
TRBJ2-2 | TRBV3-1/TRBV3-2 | CASSRQGLNTGELFF
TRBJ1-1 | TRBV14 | CASSLQGTEAFF
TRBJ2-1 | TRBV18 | CASSPPGGGYNEQFF
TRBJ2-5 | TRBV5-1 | CASYNEKFQETQYF
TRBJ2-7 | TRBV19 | CASGHGNEQYF
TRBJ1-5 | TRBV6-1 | CASSEVDRNQPQHF
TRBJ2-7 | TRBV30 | CAWSVNRALSEQYF
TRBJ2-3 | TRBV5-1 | CASALGGTASTDTQYF
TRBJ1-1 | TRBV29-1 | CSVGGRGDTEAFF
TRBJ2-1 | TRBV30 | CAWTDRVDNEQFF
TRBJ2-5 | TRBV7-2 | CASSLGGQGGETQYF
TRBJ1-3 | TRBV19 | CASNDPRASGGNTIYF
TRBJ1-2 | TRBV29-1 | CSALGSAGAGYTF
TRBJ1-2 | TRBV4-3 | CASSQDLTVSHGYTF
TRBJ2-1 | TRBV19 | CASSTGGLYNEQFF
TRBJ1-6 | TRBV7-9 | CASSTLGQDSYNSPLHF
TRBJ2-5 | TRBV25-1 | CASSESRTGAIGETQYF
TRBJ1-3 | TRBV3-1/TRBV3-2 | CASSQGYSGNTIYF
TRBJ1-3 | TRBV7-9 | CASSPPGAVGNTIYF
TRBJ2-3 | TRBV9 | CASSVELAGVNTQYF
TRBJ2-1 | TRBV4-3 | CASSQGQGGYNEQFF
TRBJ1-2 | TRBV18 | CASSLRTGMLDGYTF
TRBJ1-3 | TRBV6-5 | CASTPMGEPENTIYF
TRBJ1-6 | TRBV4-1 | CASSQGLGAIRSPLHF
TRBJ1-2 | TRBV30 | CAWMGVGYTF